Described below is a single T cell receptor beta chain sequence and its context. The antigen remains undetermined. This entry comes from a study of regulatory T cells in long-lasting Graves disease. Whole-study results and caveats: Persistent Graves' patients had lower TCR diversity than newly diagnosed ones.

Construction of TCR beta libraries relied on iRepertoire HTBI primers and on Arm-PCR targeting CDR3 regions. TCRdb passed the multiplex PCR reads through MiXCR, listing each CDR3 protein once. This sample yields roughly 360,000 distinct CDR3 sequences, of which approximately 23% are seen a single time; around 30% belongs to the top ten. Noted time point: persistent/refractory GD, antithyroid drugs over 5 years with positive TRAb. From PBMCs, RNA was extracted and then used to make the TCR library. The V gene's germline CDR1 is SEHNR and CDR2 FQNEAQ (reference sequence). V shed 2 bases and J shed 0 bases, with 10 bases lying between them. The CDR3 spans 15 residues.

The clonotype originates from a woman aged 40-49 years with Graves disease. This rearrangement joins TRBV7-9 to TRBJ1-1; D ambiguous. The sequences come from peripheral blood mononuclear cells (PBMCs), collected when the disease was refractory, from a patient treated with antithyroid drugs. CDR3 in amino acids: CASSLRTLLNTEAFF. The DNA for the CDR3 is TGTGCCAGCAGCTTACGCACCCTTTTGAACACTGAAGCTTTCTTT.